This T cell receptor beta chain was sequenced during a study of memory CD4+ T cells and cytomegalovirus serostatus. Study-wide findings and caveats: CMV serostatus prediction reached median AUC approximately 0.96, or 0.89 with US-trained model.

Comments on this clone: Its specificity is unknown.

Sequencing was performed with immunoSEQ multiplex PCR; in TCRdb, only in-frame clones are kept and a portion is missing. The table has 27,000 or so clones, about 80% seen once. Germline V gene data show CDR1 as SGHNT and CDR2 as YYREEE (reference sequence). The CDR3 is made up of 14 amino acids. The junction had 5 bases not matched to a gene; V was cut back by 7 bases and J by 0 bases. The sort gate was single viable CD3+CD4+CD8-CD45RO+ cells for memory CD4+ T cells. Sequenced: memory CD4+ T cells from blood. This TCR derives from an adult in good health and CMV-seronegative. The genes are TRBV5-4 and TRBJ2-7; 9 bases are shared with TRBD1. The CDR3 sequence is CASGPDRGSYEQYF. The DNA of the CDR3 is TGTGCCAGCGGTCCGGACAGGGGCTCCTACGAGCAGTACTTC.